This T cell receptor beta chain came from a study of blood T cells in healthy people across ages. The ends were cut back, 11 bases at V and 3 bases at J, with 11 bases in the middle. This CDR3 contains 12 residues. Germline-derived CDR1 and CDR2 are MNHNY and SVGAGI (reference sequence). Sample-barcoded 5' priming and a J-beta primer mix drove a second PCR of about 7 to 11 cycles. TCRdb fed the 5' RACE reads into MiXCR, producing one record per CDR3 protein. Of about 1,500,000 distinct CDR3 sequences listed, 42% are singletons. This chain links TRBV6-6 with TRBJ1-5, with unresolved D. The sequencing sample was made of blood. This sequence was found in a woman between 18 and 30 years old in good health. The CDR3 region is CAAGSPNQPQHF. The DNA for the CDR3 is TGTGCCGCCGGGAGCCCCAATCAGCCCCAGCATTTT.